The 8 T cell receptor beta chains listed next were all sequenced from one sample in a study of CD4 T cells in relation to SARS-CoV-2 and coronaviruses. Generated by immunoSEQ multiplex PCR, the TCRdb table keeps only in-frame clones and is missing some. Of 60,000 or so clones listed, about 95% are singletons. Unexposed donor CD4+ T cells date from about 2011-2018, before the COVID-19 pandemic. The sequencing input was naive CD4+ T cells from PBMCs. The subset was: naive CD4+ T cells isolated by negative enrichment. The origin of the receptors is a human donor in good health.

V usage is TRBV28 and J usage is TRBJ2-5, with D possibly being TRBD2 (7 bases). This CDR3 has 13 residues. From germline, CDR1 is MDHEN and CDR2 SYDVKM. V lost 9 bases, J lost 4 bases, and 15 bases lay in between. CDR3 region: CASRGGGPETQYF. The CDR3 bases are TGTGCCAGTAGGGGGGGAGGGCCAGAGACCCAGTACTTC. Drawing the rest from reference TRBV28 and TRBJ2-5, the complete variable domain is DVKVTQSSRYLVKRTGEKVFLECVQDMDHENMFWYRQDPGLGLRLIYFSYDVKMKEKGDIPEGYSVSREKKERFSLILESASTNQTSMYLCASRGGGPETQYFGPGTRLLVL.

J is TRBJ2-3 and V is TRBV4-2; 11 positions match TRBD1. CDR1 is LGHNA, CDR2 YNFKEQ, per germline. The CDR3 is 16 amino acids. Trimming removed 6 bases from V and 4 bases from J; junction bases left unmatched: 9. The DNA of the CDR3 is TGTGCCAGCAGGAAAGACCCGGGACAGGGGGCAGATACGCAGTATTTT. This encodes CASRKDPGQGADTQYF.

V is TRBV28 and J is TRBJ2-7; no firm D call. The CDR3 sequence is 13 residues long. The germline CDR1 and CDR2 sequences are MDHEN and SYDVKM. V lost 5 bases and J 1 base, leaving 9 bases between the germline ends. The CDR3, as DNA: TGTGCCAGCAGTCGTTTGACGTCCTACGAGCAGTACTTC. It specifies CASSRLTSYEQYF.

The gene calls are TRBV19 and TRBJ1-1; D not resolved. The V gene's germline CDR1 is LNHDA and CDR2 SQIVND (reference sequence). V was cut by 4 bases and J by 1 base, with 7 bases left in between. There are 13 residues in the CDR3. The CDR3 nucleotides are TGTGCCAGTAGTAACACACAGAACACTGAAGCTTTCTTT. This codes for CASSNTQNTEAFF.

The CDR3 sequence is CASARQRGNQETQYF. The CDR3 coding sequence is TGTGCCAGCGCCCGCCAGCGGGGTAACCAAGAGACCCAGTACTTC. The V gene is TRBV6-5, the J gene TRBJ2-5, with 7 bases lining up with TRBD2. The CDR3 has 15 residues. Germline values: CDR1 MNHEY, CDR2 SVGAGI. V was pared by 8 bases and J by 0 bases, with 9 bases of the junction left unmatched.

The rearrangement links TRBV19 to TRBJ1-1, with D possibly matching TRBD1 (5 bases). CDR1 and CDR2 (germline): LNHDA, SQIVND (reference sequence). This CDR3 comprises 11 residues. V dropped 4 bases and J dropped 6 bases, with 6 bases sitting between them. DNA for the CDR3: TGTGCCAGTAGTAAGGGGTCTGAAGCTTTCTTT. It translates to CASSKGSEAFF.

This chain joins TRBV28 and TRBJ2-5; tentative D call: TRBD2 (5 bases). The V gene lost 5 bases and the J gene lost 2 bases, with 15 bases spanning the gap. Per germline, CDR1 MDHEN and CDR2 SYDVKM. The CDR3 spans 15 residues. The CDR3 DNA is TGTGCCAGCAGTACGAGCGGTTCCGGACAAGAGACCCAGTACTTC. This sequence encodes CASSTSGSGQETQYF.

Here the CDR3 DNA reads TGTGCCAGCAGCTTGCGACCGCGCCAAGAGACCCAGTACTTC. Translation: CASSLRPRQETQYF. This rearrangement joins TRBV5-8 to TRBJ2-5; D gene ambiguous. The CDR3 has 14 residues. V was trimmed by 1 base and J by 1 base, leaving 8 bases between them. Germline V gene sequence: CDR1 SGHTS, CDR2 YDEGEE.